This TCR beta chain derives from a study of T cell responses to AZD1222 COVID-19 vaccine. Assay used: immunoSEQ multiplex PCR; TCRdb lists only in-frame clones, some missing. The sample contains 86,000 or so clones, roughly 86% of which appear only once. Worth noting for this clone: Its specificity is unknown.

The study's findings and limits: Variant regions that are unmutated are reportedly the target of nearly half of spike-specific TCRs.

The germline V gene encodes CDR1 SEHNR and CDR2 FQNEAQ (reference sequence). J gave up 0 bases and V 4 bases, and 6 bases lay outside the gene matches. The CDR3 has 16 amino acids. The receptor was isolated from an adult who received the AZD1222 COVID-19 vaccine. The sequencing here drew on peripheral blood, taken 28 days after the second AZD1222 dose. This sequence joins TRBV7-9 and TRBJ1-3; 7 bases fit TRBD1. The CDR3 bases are TGTGCCAGCAGCTACGGGACAGTTCTCTCTGGAAACACCATATATTTT. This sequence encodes CASSYGTVLSGNTIYF.